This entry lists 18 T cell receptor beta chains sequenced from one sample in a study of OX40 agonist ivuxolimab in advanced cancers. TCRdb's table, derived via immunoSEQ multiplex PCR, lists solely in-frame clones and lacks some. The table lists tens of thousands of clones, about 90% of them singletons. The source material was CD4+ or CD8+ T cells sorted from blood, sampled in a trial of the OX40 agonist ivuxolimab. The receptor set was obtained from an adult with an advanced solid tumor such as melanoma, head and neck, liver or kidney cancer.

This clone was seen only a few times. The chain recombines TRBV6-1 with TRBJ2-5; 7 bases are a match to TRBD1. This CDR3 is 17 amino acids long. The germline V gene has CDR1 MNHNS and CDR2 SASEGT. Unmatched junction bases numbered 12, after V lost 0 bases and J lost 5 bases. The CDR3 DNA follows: TGTGCCAGCAGTGAAGCTAGTTGGACAGGAGTCTTGGAGACCCAGTACTTC. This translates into CASSEASWTGVLETQYF.

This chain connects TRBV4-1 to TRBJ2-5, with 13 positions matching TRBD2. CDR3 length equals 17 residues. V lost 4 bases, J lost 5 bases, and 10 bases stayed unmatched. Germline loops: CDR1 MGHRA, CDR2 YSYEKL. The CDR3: CASSLMTSGGPEETQYF. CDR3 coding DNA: TGCGCCAGCAGCCTTATGACTAGCGGGGGGCCCGAGGAGACCCAGTACTTC.

The CDR3 DNA reads as TGTGCCAGCAGCCGGTGGACAGGATCGCACTCTGGGGCCAACGTCCTGACTTTC. This gives the protein CASSRWTGSHSGANVLTF. V and J are TRBV7-7 and TRBJ2-6, with 7 bases identical to TRBD1. This CDR3 region has 18 residues. Germline CDR1 is SSHAT and CDR2 is FNYEAQ (reference sequence). The V gene end was trimmed by 5 bases and the J gene end by 0 bases; junction bases not matched to a gene: 10.

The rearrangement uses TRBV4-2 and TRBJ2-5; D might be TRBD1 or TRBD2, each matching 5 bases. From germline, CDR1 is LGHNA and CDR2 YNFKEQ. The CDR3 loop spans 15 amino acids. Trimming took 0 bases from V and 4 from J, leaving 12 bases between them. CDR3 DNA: TGTGCCAGCAGCCAAGATGGGACCACCGGAGAGACCCAGTACTTC. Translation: CASSQDGTTGETQYF.

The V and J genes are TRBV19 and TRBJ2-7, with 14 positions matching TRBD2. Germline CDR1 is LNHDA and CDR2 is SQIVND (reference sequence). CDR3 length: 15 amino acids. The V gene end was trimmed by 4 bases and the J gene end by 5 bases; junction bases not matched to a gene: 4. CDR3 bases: TGTGCCAGTAGTACTAGACTAGCGGGGGGGCACGAGCAGTACTTC. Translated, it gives CASSTRLAGGHEQYF.

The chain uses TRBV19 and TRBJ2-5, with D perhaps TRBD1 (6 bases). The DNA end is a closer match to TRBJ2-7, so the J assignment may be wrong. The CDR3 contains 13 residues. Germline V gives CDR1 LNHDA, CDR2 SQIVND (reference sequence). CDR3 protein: CASSAGQSYEQYF. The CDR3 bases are TGTGCCAGTAGTGCTGGACAGAGCTACGAGCAGTACTTC.

The CDR3 loop reads CASSEPWVALGRPTDTQYF. The DNA for the CDR3 is TGCGCCAGCAGTGAGCCTTGGGTAGCATTAGGTAGGCCTACAGATACGCAGTATTTT. The chain couples TRBV10-1 to TRBJ2-3; the D is unclear. From germline, CDR1 is WNHNN and CDR2 SYGVQD (reference sequence). CDR3 length equals 19 residues. The V and J ends lost 2 bases and 3 bases respectively, with 24 bases between them.

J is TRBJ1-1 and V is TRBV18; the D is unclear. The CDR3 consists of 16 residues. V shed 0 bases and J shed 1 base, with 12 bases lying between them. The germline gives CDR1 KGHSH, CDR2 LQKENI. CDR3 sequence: CASSPPLGPPNTEAFF. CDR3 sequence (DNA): TGTGCCAGCTCACCACCGCTCGGACCCCCGAACACTGAAGCTTTCTTT. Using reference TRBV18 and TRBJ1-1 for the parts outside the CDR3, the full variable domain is NAGVMQNPRHLVRRRGQEARLRCSPMKGHSHVYWYRQLPEEGLKFMVYLQKENIIDESGMPKERFSAEFPKEGPSILRIQQVVRGDSAAYFCASSPPLGPPNTEAFFGQGTRLTVV.

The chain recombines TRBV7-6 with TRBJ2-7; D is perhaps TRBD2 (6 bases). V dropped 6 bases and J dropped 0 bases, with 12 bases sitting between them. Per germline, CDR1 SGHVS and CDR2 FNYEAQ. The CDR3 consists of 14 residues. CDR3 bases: TGTGCCAGCAGTAACCGGGGGATCTCCTACGAGCAGTACTTC. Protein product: CASSNRGISYEQYF.

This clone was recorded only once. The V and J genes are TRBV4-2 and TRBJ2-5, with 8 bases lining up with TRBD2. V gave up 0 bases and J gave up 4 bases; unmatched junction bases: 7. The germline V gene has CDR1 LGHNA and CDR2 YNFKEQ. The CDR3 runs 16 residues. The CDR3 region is CASSQESAGGGETQYF. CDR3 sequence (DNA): TGTGCCAGCAGCCAAGAATCGGCGGGGGGAGGAGAGACCCAGTACTTC.

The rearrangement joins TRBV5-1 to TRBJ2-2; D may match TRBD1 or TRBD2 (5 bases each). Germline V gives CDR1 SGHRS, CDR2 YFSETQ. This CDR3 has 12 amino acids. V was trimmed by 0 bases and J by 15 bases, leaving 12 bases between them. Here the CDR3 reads CASSLAGDRMFF. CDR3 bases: TGCGCCAGCAGCTTGGCCGGGGACCGAATGTTTTTT.

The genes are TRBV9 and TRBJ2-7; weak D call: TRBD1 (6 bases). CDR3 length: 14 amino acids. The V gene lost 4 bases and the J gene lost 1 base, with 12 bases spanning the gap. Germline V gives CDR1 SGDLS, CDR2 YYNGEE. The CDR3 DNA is TGTGCCAGCAGCCCCAAGGGGGAGTCCTACGAGCAGTACTTC. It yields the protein CASSPKGESYEQYF.

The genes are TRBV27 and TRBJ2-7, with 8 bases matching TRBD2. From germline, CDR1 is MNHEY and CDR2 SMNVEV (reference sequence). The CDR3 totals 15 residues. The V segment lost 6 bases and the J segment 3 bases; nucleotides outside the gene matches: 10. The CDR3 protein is CASSVSGEKHYEQYF. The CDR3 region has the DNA TGTGCCAGCAGCGTTAGCGGGGAGAAACACTACGAGCAGTACTTC.

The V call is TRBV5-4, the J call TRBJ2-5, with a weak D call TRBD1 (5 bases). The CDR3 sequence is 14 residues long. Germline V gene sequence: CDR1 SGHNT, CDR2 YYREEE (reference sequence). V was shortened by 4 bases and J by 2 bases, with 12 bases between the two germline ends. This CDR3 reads CASSPEQGQETQYF. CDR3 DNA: TGTGCCAGCAGCCCTGAGCAGGGACAAGAGACCCAGTACTTC.

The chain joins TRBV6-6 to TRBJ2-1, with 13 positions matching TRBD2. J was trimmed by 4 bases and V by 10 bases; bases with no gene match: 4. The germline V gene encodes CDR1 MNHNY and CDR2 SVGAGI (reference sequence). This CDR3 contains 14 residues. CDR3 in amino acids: CATRLAGGYNEQFF. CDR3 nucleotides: TGTGCCACCAGACTAGCGGGGGGATACAATGAGCAGTTCTTC.

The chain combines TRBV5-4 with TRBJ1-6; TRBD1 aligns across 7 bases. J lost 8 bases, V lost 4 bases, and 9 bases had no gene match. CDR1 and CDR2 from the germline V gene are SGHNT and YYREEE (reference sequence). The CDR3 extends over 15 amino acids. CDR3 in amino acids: CASSPRRTGDSPLHF. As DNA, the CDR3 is TGTGCCAGCAGCCCCCGTCGCACAGGGGATTCACCCCTCCACTTT.

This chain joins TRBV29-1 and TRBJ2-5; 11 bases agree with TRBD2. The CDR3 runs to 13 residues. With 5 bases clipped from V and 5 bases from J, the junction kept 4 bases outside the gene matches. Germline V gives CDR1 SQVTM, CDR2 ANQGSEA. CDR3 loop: CSVFSGGAETQYF. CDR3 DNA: TGCAGCGTTTTTAGCGGGGGGGCTGAGACCCAGTACTTC.

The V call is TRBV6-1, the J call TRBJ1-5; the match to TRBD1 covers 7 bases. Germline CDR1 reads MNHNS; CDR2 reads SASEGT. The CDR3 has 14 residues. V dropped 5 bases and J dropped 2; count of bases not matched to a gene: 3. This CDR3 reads CASSQGQRNQPQHF. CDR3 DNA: TGTGCCAGCAGTCAGGGACAGCGCAATCAGCCCCAGCATTTT.